The 21 T cell receptor beta chains below all came from one sample that was sequenced in a study of T cell responses to AZD1222 COVID-19 vaccine. Profiling relied on immunoSEQ multiplex PCR, and the TCRdb table lists in-frame clones only, not all of them. The sample records about 97,000 clones, roughly 84% being singletons. Sample: peripheral blood, taken on day 0 of AZD1222 vaccination. The receptor source for this set is an adult in good health.

The CDR3 loop reads CASSSGARSNQPQHF. Written as DNA, the CDR3 is TGTGCCAGTAGTTCCGGGGCTCGGAGCAATCAGCCCCAGCATTTT. V and J are TRBV19 and TRBJ1-5; perhaps TRBD1 as D (5 bases). Per germline, CDR1 LNHDA and CDR2 SQIVND (reference sequence). Trimming pared 5 bases from V and 1 base from J, leaving 12 bases between. The CDR3 is 15 residues long.

The chain recombines TRBV27 with TRBJ1-5; no clear D. Trimming left V 3 bases short and J 2 bases short, with 11 bases between. There are 15 residues in the CDR3. The germline CDR1 and CDR2 sequences are MNHEY and SMNVEV (reference sequence). The CDR3 DNA follows: TGTGCCAGCAGTTTGGAAAGGGATGGCAATCAGCCCCAGCATTTT. Its protein is CASSLERDGNQPQHF.

The rearrangement joins TRBV7-8 to TRBJ2-2, with D perhaps matching TRBD1 or TRBD2 (5 bases each). The V gene's germline CDR1 is SGHVS and CDR2 FQNEAQ. Trimming shortened V by 4 bases and J by 2 bases, and 8 bases separated the two germline ends. This CDR3 is 14 amino acids long. The CDR3 loop is CASSWGFNTGELFF. CDR3 sequence (DNA): TGTGCCAGCAGCTGGGGGTTTAACACCGGGGAGCTGTTTTTT.

This clone is labeled medium-sized. Other DNA sequences of this sample code for an identical CDR3. The V call is TRBV7-3, the J call TRBJ2-3, with 8 positions matching TRBD2. Germline V gene sequence: CDR1 SGHTA, CDR2 FQGTGA. The V gene end was trimmed by 0 bases and the J gene end by 3 bases; junction bases not matched to a gene: 2. The CDR3 is made up of 15 amino acids. CDR3 bases: TGTGCCAGCAGCTTAACTAGCGGGGAGACAGATACGCAGTATTTT. Protein sequence: CASSLTSGETDTQYF.

As for this clone: One end of the junction is discordant with germline, which a read error may explain. The rearrangement links TRBV6-5 to TRBJ1-1; weak D call: TRBD1 (6 bases). Germline V lookup: CDR1 MNHEY, CDR2 SVGAGI. The CDR3 extends over 14 amino acids. The CDR3 nucleotides read TGTGCCAGCAGCCAGCTGGGGGCAAACACTGACGCTTTCTTT. It translates to CASSQLGANTDAFF.

The chain recombines TRBV6-5 with TRBJ1-5; D might be TRBD1 (5 bases). Germline loops: CDR1 MNHEY, CDR2 SVGAGI. This CDR3 spans 14 amino acids. V dropped 4 bases and J dropped 1 base, with 8 bases sitting between them. The CDR3, as DNA: TGTGCCAGCAGTTCAGGGATGAGCAATCAGCCCCAGCATTTT. Protein sequence: CASSSGMSNQPQHF.

The chain is built from TRBV19 and TRBJ1-5; D remains unclear. The CDR3 loop spans 13 amino acids. Germline V lookup: CDR1 LNHDA, CDR2 SQIVND (reference sequence). Trimming took 7 bases from V and 3 from J, leaving 10 bases between them. This CDR3 is CASMDGYNQPQHF. CDR3 DNA sequence: TGTGCCAGTATGGACGGGTACAATCAGCCCCAGCATTTT.

This sequence joins TRBV9 and TRBJ1-1; 8 positions agree with TRBD1. This CDR3 is 17 amino acids long. Germline-derived CDR1 and CDR2 are SGDLS and YYNGEE. V gave up 4 bases and J gave up 0 bases; unmatched junction bases: 11. The chain's CDR3 is CASSTLGQGAVNTEAFF. CDR3 in DNA: TGTGCCAGCAGCACCCTGGGGCAGGGGGCAGTGAACACTGAAGCTTTCTTT.

For the CDR3, the DNA is TGTGCCAGTAGTACCCAGTCAACTAATGAAAAACTGTTTTTT. It codes for CASSTQSTNEKLFF. The rearrangement joins TRBV19 to TRBJ1-4, with D unclear. V shed 4 bases and J shed 0 bases, with 6 bases lying between them. This CDR3 has 14 residues. The V gene's germline CDR1 is LNHDA and CDR2 SQIVND (reference sequence).

This sequence joins TRBV18 and TRBJ2-2; the D is unclear. Germline V gene lookup returns CDR1 KGHSH and CDR2 LQKENI. The CDR3 covers 14 residues. V was pared by 6 bases and J by 0 bases, with 8 bases between. The CDR3 spells CASSPGTNTGELFF. The CDR3 bases are TGTGCCAGCTCCCCAGGTACGAACACCGGGGAGCTGTTTTTT.

The V gene is TRBV4-1, the J gene TRBJ2-1; D possibly corresponds to TRBD1 (6 bases). The germline V and J ends were trimmed by 1 base and 10 bases, with 29 bases remaining between them. This CDR3 has 19 amino acids. Germline CDR1 is MGHRA and CDR2 is YSYEKL. CDR3 protein: CASSQVAGDTLGTGREQFF. The CDR3 DNA sequence: TGCGCCAGCAGCCAAGTCGCAGGGGACACCCTCGGGACCGGTCGAGAGCAGTTCTTC.

The chain joins TRBV19 to TRBJ1-4, with D unclear. Trimming removed 5 bases from V and 3 bases from J, with 10 bases in between. The CDR3 runs 14 residues. The germline CDR1 and CDR2 sequences are LNHDA and SQIVND (reference sequence). This chain's CDR3 is CASSRPESNEKLFF. CDR3 bases: TGTGCCAGTAGTCGCCCAGAGTCTAATGAAAAACTGTTTTTT.

CDR3 sequence reads: CAISEPDGLREQYF. CDR3 DNA sequence: TGTGCCATCAGTGAACCCGACGGTCTACGGGAGCAGTACTTC. The chain uses TRBV10-3 and TRBJ2-7; D not certain. CDR1 and CDR2 from the germline V gene are ENHRY and SYGVKD. The length of the CDR3 is 14 residues. V dropped 3 bases and J dropped 7 bases, with 16 bases sitting between them.

The chain uses TRBV7-9 and TRBJ2-2, with D possibly TRBD1 on 6 matching bases. The V gene's germline CDR1 is SEHNR and CDR2 FQNEAQ (reference sequence). The CDR3 covers 15 residues. Trimming took 5 bases from V and 5 from J, leaving 15 bases between them. Here the CDR3 DNA reads TGTGCCAGCAGCCCGATTCAGGGGAGAACCGGGGAGCTGTTTTTT. Translating it yields CASSPIQGRTGELFF.

The gene calls are TRBV30 and TRBJ2-2; no definite D call. The V gene's germline CDR1 is GTSNPN and CDR2 SVGIG (reference sequence). The CDR3 length is 14 residues. Trimming took off 0 bases at V and 5 bases at J, with 10 bases between the two ends. In nucleotides, the CDR3 is TGTGCCTGGAGTGTAGTCAGACCAACCGGGGAGCTGTTTTTT. Translation gives CAWSVVRPTGELFF.

The chain joins TRBV5-5 to TRBJ1-1, with D maybe TRBD1 (6 bases). The V gene's germline CDR1 is SGHKS and CDR2 YYEKEE (reference sequence). The CDR3 spans 14 residues. V gave up 2 bases and J gave up 3 bases, with 11 bases separating them. In DNA form, the CDR3 reads TGTGCCAGCAGCTTAGGTCAGGGGCACACTGAAGCTTTCTTT. Translating it yields CASSLGQGHTEAFF. The variable domain in full, completed from reference TRBV5-5 and TRBJ1-1, reads DAGVTQSPTHLIKTRGQQVTLRCSPISGHKSVSWYQQVLGQGPQFIFQYYEKEERGRGNFPDRFSARQFPNYSSELNVNALLLGDSALYLCASSLGQGHTEAFFGQGTRLTVV.

The chain recombines TRBV28 with TRBJ1-2, with D perhaps TRBD1 (5 bases). The germline gives CDR1 MDHEN, CDR2 SYDVKM. Trimming removed 7 bases from V and 4 bases from J, with 19 bases in between. The length of the CDR3 is 15 residues. The CDR3 DNA follows: TGTGCCAGCAAAATCCCGGGGGGGGATTCCTATGGCTACACCTTC. The encoded protein is CASKIPGGDSYGYTF.

This clone was counted between two and nine times. V gene TRBV2 combines with J gene TRBJ2-7; TRBD2 agrees at 9 bases. CDR1 and CDR2 (germline): SNHLY, FYNNEI. J gave up 3 bases and V 5 bases, and 8 bases lay outside the gene matches. The CDR3 totals 15 residues. CDR3 nucleotides: TGTGCCAGCAGTAATGGGCTAGCGGGGAACTACGAGCAGTACTTC. Encoded protein: CASSNGLAGNYEQYF.

This clone was observed once. The rearrangement links TRBV5-1 to TRBJ1-2; 7 bases align to TRBD1. Germline V gives CDR1 SGHRS, CDR2 YFSETQ. V lost 4 bases, J lost 3 bases, and 3 bases stayed unmatched. The CDR3 runs to 13 residues. The CDR3 spells CASSPTGDYGYTF. The CDR3 DNA reads as TGCGCCAGCAGCCCTACAGGGGACTATGGCTACACCTTC.

The CDR3 region is CASSQMAGTGYGYTF. CDR3 in DNA: TGTGCCAGCAGCCAAATGGCAGGGACGGGCTATGGCTACACCTTC. This rearrangement joins TRBV3-1 (or the pseudogene TRBV3-2) to TRBJ1-2; a weak D match, TRBD1 (5 bases). This CDR3 region has 15 residues. CDR1 LGHDT and CDR2 YNNKEL come from the germline V gene (reference sequence). V lost 2 bases, J lost 4 bases, and 14 bases lay in between.

The chain has TRBV6-5 and TRBJ2-1; no clear D. Trimming took 8 bases from V and 9 from J, leaving 17 bases between them. CDR1 is MNHEY and CDR2 is SVGAGI in the germline V gene. The CDR3 is made up of 13 amino acids. CDR3 loop: CASRSLAFGEQFF. For the CDR3, the DNA is TGTGCCAGCCGTTCCTTAGCATTCGGTGAGCAGTTCTTC.